This T cell receptor beta chain is from a study of T-cell reconstitution after alpha-beta-depleted transplantation in children. General study points: There were reportedly several hundred expanded graft clones from which alpha-beta T cells came about two months after transplant.

The authors prepared the TCRbeta library with unique molecular identifiers. TCRdb reprocessed the PCR reads via MiXCR and lists one record per CDR3 protein. This sample has some 290,000 distinct CDR3 sequences, with 23% found just once. This clonotype was detected a few times. What it recognizes is unknown. Germline V gene data show CDR1 as MGHRA and CDR2 as YSYEKL. Trimming took 1 base from V and 4 from J, leaving 8 bases between them. The CDR3 extends over 13 amino acids. This material consisted of PBMCs, mostly from graft donor cells, taken 180 days after TCRalphabeta/CD19-depleted stem cell transplant. This chain uses TRBV4-1 with TRBJ2-7; D not certain. This clonotype was obtained from a male patient between 10 and 17 years old who had a stem cell transplant for acute lymphoblastic leukemia, so the T cells may come from the graft donor. The DNA of the CDR3 is TGCGCCAGCAGCCAAGTATCATTTTACGAGCAGTACTTC. Amino acids: CASSQVSFYEQYF.